Sequencing of this TCR beta chain was carried out in a study of blood T cell repertoires in COVID-19. Study information: COVID-19 samples, acute and convalescent, were from the United States, Italy and Spain. T cells, B-cell-depleted T cells, or PBMCs provided the cDNA or gDNA that served as material.

Per the authors' pipeline: Reference gene primer amplification in the assay estimated nucleated cell counts. Using immunoSEQ multiplex PCR, the repertoire was profiled, and TCRdb retains in-frame clones only, with some absent. The V and J calls and the clone size are those of that table, but D and trimming were determined from the DNA. The sample includes approximately 41,000 clones, around 90% seen only once; the top ten take 1% to 1.5%. The CDR3 covers 15 residues. The germline V gene has CDR1 LNHDA and CDR2 SQIVND (reference sequence). Between the trimmed V and J ends, which lost 3 bases and 4 bases, there was a span of 12 bases.

The J gene is TRBJ2-2, the V gene TRBV19, with a possible D match to TRBD2 (7 bases). This clonotype was sampled from a woman aged 40 to 49 with acute or convalescent COVID-19. The sample taken for sequencing was peripheral blood. CDR3 nucleotide sequence: TGTGCCAGTAGTATTTGGGGGGGCGGCACCGGGGAGCTGTTTTTT. This encodes CASSIWGGGTGELFF. The full variable domain, completed using reference TRBV19 and TRBJ2-2, is DGGITQSPKYLFRKEGQNVTLSCEQNLNHDAMYWYRQDPGQGLRLIYYSQIVNDFQKGDIAEGYSVSREKKESFPLTVTSAQKNPTAFYLCASSIWGGGTGELFFGEGSRLTVL.